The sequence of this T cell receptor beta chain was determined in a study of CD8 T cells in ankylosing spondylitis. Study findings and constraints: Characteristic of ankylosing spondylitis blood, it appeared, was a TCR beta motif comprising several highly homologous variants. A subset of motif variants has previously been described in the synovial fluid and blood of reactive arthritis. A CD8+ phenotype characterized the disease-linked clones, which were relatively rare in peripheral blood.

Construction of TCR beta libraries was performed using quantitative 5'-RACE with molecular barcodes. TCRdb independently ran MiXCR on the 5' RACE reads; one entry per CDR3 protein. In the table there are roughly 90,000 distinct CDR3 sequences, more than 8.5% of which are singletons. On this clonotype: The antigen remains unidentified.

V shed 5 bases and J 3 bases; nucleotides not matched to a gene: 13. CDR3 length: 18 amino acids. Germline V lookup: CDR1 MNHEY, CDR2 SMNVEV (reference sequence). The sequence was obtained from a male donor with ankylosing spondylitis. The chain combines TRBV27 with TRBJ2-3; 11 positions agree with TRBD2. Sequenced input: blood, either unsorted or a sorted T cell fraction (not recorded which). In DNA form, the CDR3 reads TGTGCCAGCAGTATCGGGACTAGCGGAGGGTGGATAACAGATACGCAGTATTTT. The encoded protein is CASSIGTSGGWITDTQYF.